This paragraph covers one T cell receptor beta chain sequence. Its specificity is not known. These data originate in a study of T cell responses to AZD1222 COVID-19 vaccine. Regarding the study as a whole: Once two AZD1222 doses were given, Spike-specific TCR breadth and depth went up. It was only after the peak T cell response that any repertoires were sampled.

This CDR3 spans 11 amino acids. The V end was cut by 4 bases, the J end by 7 bases, with 2 bases between. CDR1 MNHEY and CDR2 SVGAGI come from the germline V gene. Measured with immunoSEQ multiplex PCR; TCRdb has only the in-frame clones, and not every one. The table records around 87,000 clones, around 89% of them present only once. The specimen comprised peripheral blood, sampled 28 days after the second AZD1222 dose. This TCR was sampled from an adult who received the AZD1222 COVID-19 vaccine. The rearrangement joins TRBV6-5 to TRBJ1-6; D is unresolved. CDR3 DNA sequence: TGTGCCAGCAGTTTGAATTCACCCCTCCACTTT. It is translated as CASSLNSPLHF.